The 21 T cell receptor beta chains below all came from one sample that was sequenced in a study of shared clonotypes between healthy human individuals. Using immunoSEQ multiplex PCR, the repertoire was profiled, and TCRdb retains in-frame clones only, with some absent. This sample has roughly 2 million clones; nearly 97% occur once, and the top ten carry less than 0.15%. Sample: naive CD4+ T cells sorted from blood. Subset given: CD45RA+ positively selected. The origin of the receptors is a young man in good health.

The chain has TRBV5-1 and TRBJ1-2; TRBD1 is a possible D gene (6 bases). V lost 2 bases and J lost 2, with 19 bases in between. CDR1 and CDR2 from the germline V gene are SGHRS and YFSETQ. CDR3 size: 17 residues. The DNA of the CDR3 is TGCGCCAGCAGCTTAGGGATTGTCACAGGGACGAACTATGGCTACACCTTC. The encoded protein is CASSLGIVTGTNYGYTF.

The gene calls are TRBV4-3 and TRBJ2-5; TRBD1 is a possible D gene (8 bases). Trimming took off 4 bases at V and 5 bases at J, with 17 bases between the two ends. The CDR3 extends over 15 amino acids. In germline, CDR1 is LGHNA, CDR2 YSLEER. CDR3 loop: CASSPGGGSTETQYF. In DNA, the CDR3 is TGCGCCAGCAGCCCAGGGGGCGGGAGTACGGAGACCCAGTACTTC.

The rearrangement uses TRBV7-9 and TRBJ2-3; D perhaps matches TRBD1 (5 bases). CDR1 is SEHNR and CDR2 is FQNEAQ in the germline V gene (reference sequence). V dropped 7 bases and J dropped 0 bases, with 17 bases sitting between them. CDR3 length equals 16 residues. The CDR3 region is CASNPDRFSSTDTQYF. CDR3 DNA sequence: TGTGCCAGCAACCCCGACAGATTTTCTAGCACAGATACGCAGTATTTT.

V gene TRBV30 combines with J gene TRBJ1-5, with 8 bases identical to TRBD1. In germline, CDR1 is GTSNPN, CDR2 SVGIG (reference sequence). The CDR3 contains 15 residues. With V trimmed by 2 bases and J by 3 bases, 6 bases remained unmatched. In nucleotides, the CDR3 is TGTGCCTGGAGTAAAAGGGACAGGTTCAATCAGCCCCAGCATTTT. It encodes CAWSKRDRFNQPQHF.

The chain carries TRBV11-2 and TRBJ1-4; maybe TRBD1 (5 bases). Germline CDR1 and CDR2: SGHAT and FQNNGV. Trimming pared 5 bases from V and 7 bases from J, leaving 17 bases between. The CDR3 loop spans 15 amino acids. As DNA, the CDR3 is TGTGCCAGCAGCCCATCCGGGCCGAGGGGTGAAAAACTGTTTTTT. Protein: CASSPSGPRGEKLFF.

J is TRBJ2-7 and V is TRBV4-1, with 7 bases matching TRBD2. Unmatched junction bases numbered 15, after V lost 4 bases and J lost 3 bases. The CDR3 length is 17 residues. The germline V gene encodes CDR1 MGHRA and CDR2 YSYEKL. CDR3 in DNA: TGCGCCAGCAGCCGAAGGGCTCAGTCGGGACTACTCTACGAGCAGTACTTC. This sequence encodes CASSRRAQSGLLYEQYF.

The CDR3 DNA reads as TGTGCCAGCAGCTCGAGCGGGAATTGGAATGAGCAGTTCTTC. Translated: CASSSSGNWNEQFF. The V call is TRBV7-3, the J call TRBJ2-1; TRBD2 agrees at 7 bases. Germline V gene lookup returns CDR1 SGHTA and CDR2 FQGTGA. V lost 4 bases, J lost 7 bases, and 7 bases stayed unmatched. The CDR3 extends over 14 amino acids.

There are a few counts of this clone. V and J are TRBV6-5 and TRBJ1-2; D may be TRBD1 (6 bases). V shed 6 bases and J shed 8 bases, with 19 bases lying between them. CDR1 and CDR2 (germline): MNHEY, SVGAGI. The length of the CDR3 is 14 residues. CDR3 nucleotides: TGTGCCAGCAGCGACAGGCCCCGGAGAGGAGGCTACACCTTC. Amino acids: CASSDRPRRGGYTF.

The rearrangement joins TRBV7-9 to TRBJ2-2; 7 positions agree with TRBD1. Trimming took 5 bases from V and 4 from J; bases not matched to a gene: 4. The CDR3 contains 14 residues. Germline V gives CDR1 SEHNR, CDR2 FQNEAQ (reference sequence). CDR3 DNA sequence: TGTGCCAGCAGCCAGACAGGGATCACCGGGGAGCTGTTTTTT. This sequence encodes CASSQTGITGELFF.

This sequence joins TRBV19 and TRBJ1-5, with D possibly TRBD1 on 5 matching bases. The V and J ends lost 6 bases and 5 bases respectively, with 11 bases between them. Germline V gives CDR1 LNHDA, CDR2 SQIVND (reference sequence). The CDR3 consists of 13 residues. CDR3 in amino acids: CASRRGLDQPQHF. The CDR3 nucleotides are TGTGCCAGTAGGAGGGGCTTGGATCAGCCCCAGCATTTT. Variable domain in full (rest from reference TRBV19 and TRBJ1-5): DGGITQSPKYLFRKEGQNVTLSCEQNLNHDAMYWYRQDPGQGLRLIYYSQIVNDFQKGDIAEGYSVSREKKESFPLTVTSAQKNPTAFYLCASRRGLDQPQHFGDGTRLSIL.

Only a few counts were recorded for this clone. The chain combines TRBV6-5 with TRBJ2-1; unclear D gene. V lost 6 bases to trimming and J lost 6 bases, with 9 bases between them. CDR3 length: 12 amino acids. Germline CDR1 and CDR2: MNHEY and SVGAGI. The CDR3 loop reads CASSPTLNEQFF. For the CDR3, the DNA is TGTGCCAGCAGCCCCACACTCAATGAGCAGTTCTTC.

This chain links TRBV27 with TRBJ1-1, with TRBD1 matching over 8 bases. J lost 9 bases, V lost 8 bases, and 8 bases had no gene match. Germline V gene lookup returns CDR1 MNHEY and CDR2 SMNVEV (reference sequence). The CDR3 consists of 12 residues. The CDR3 DNA sequence: TGTGCCAGCCGGGACAGGATCAGAAAAGCTTTCTTT. This sequence encodes CASRDRIRKAFF.

The chain recombines TRBV2 with TRBJ2-7, with 7 positions matching TRBD2. With 3 bases clipped from V and 7 bases from J, the junction kept 15 bases outside the gene matches. The CDR3 totals 16 residues. Germline CDR1 SNHLY, CDR2 FYNNEI. The chain's CDR3 is CASSDNLGGNSGEQYF. In nucleotides, the CDR3 is TGTGCCAGCAGTGATAATCTCGGGGGGAACTCGGGGGAGCAGTACTTC. The full variable domain, its missing parts supplied by reference TRBV2 and TRBJ2-7, is EPEVTQTPSHQVTQMGQEVILRCVPISNHLYFYWYRQILGQKVEFLVSFYNNEISEKSEIFDDQFSVERPDGSNFTLKIRSTKLEDSAMYFCASSDNLGGNSGEQYFGPGTRLTVT.

The chain couples TRBV11-2 to TRBJ2-2, with TRBD1 as a possible D gene (5 bases). Trimming removed 0 bases from V and 4 bases from J, with 6 bases in between. CDR1 SGHAT and CDR2 FQNNGV come from the germline V gene. CDR3 length equals 14 residues. CDR3: CASSLEQATGELFF. The DNA of the CDR3 is TGTGCCAGCAGCTTAGAACAGGCCACCGGGGAGCTGTTTTTT.

This chain's CDR3 is CSAASGTDTQYF. The CDR3 DNA reads TGCAGCGCCGCTAGCGGCACAGATACGCAGTATTTT. This chain uses TRBV29-1 with TRBJ2-3; TRBD2 is a possible D gene (6 bases). Germline assignment: CDR1 SQVTM and CDR2 ANQGSEA. There are 12 residues in the CDR3. Trimming stripped 7 bases from V and 1 base from J, with 9 bases between.

About this clone itself: In the same sample, other DNA sequences code for this CDR3. V usage is TRBV5-1 and J usage is TRBJ2-3; 7 nucleotides match TRBD2. There are 14 residues in the CDR3. Germline lookup yields CDR1 SGHRS and CDR2 YFSETQ. V dropped 3 bases and J dropped 1; count of bases not matched to a gene: 2. The CDR3 DNA reads TGCGCCAGCAGCTGGGGGGGACGCACAGATACGCAGTATTTT. Translation: CASSWGGRTDTQYF.

The chain is built from TRBV15 and TRBJ2-4; D unclear. The CDR3 has 15 residues. V was trimmed by 3 bases and J by 0 bases, leaving 9 bases between them. Germline loops: CDR1 LNHNV, CDR2 YYDKDF (reference sequence). As DNA, the CDR3 is TGTGCCACCAGCAGGCCGGATCTAGCCAAAAACATTCAGTACTTC. Its protein product is CATSRPDLAKNIQYF. The full variable domain, its missing parts supplied by reference TRBV15 and TRBJ2-4, is DAMVIQNPRYQVTQFGKPVTLSCSQTLNHNVMYWYQQKSSQAPKLLFHYYDKDFNNEADTPDNFQSRRPNTSFCFLDIRSPGLGDTAMYLCATSRPDLAKNIQYFGAGTRLSVL.

The J gene is TRBJ2-3, the V gene TRBV6-5; TRBD2 aligns across 7 bases. Germline CDR1 reads MNHEY; CDR2 reads SVGAGI. Germline trimming cut 8 bases from V and 4 bases from J; bases unmatched to any gene: 3. The CDR3 is 12 amino acids. CDR3 sequence (DNA): TGTGCCAGCCGTCGGGGGGCAGATACGCAGTATTTT. Translated, it gives CASRRGADTQYF.

The V gene is TRBV5-1, the J gene TRBJ2-3, with TRBD2 matching over 7 bases. This CDR3 region has 16 residues. CDR1 is SGHRS and CDR2 is YFSETQ in the germline V gene. V lost 6 bases and J lost 1; bases outside the gene matches: 11. CDR3 sequence: CASTPPTSSGTDTQYF. The CDR3 bases are TGCGCCAGCACCCCCCCGACTAGCAGCGGCACAGATACGCAGTATTTT.

The chain employs TRBV5-1 and TRBJ2-1, with D unclear. V was clipped by 7 bases and J by 3 bases, with 14 bases between them. CDR3 length equals 14 residues. Germline CDR1 is SGHRS and CDR2 is YFSETQ. This CDR3 reads CASYEAPDYNEQFF. In nucleotides, the CDR3 is TGCGCCAGCTACGAAGCCCCGGACTACAATGAGCAGTTCTTC.

In this sample, this clone turned up once. This CDR3 is also generated by other DNA sequences in the sample. This chain uses TRBV20-1 with TRBJ2-5; D gene uncertain. Germline CDR1 and CDR2: DFQATT and SNEGSKA (reference sequence). V was cut by 5 bases and J by 2 bases, with 3 bases left in between. There are 10 residues in the CDR3. The CDR3 here is CSAGQETQYF. Here the CDR3 DNA reads TGCAGTGCTGGTCAAGAGACCCAGTACTTC.